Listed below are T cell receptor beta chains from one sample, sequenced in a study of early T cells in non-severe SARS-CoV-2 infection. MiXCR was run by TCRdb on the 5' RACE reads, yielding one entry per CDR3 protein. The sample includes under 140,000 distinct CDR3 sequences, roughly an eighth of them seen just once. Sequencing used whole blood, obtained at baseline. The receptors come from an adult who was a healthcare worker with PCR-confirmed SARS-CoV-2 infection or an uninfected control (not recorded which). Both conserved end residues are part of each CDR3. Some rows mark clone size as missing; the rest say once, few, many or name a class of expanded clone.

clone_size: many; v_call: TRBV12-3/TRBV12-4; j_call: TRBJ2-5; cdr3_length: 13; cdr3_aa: CASSPGQLETQYF
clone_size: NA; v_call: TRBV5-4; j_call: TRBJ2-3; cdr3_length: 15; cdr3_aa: CASSAGTSGTDTQYF
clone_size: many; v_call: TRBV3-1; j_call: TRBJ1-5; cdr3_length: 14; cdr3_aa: CASSLQHSNQPQHF
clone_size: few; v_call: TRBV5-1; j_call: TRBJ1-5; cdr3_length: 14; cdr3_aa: CASSSGTPMEPQHF
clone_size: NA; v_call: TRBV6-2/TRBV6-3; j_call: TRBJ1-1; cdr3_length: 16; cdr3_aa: CASSYTIQGSRTEAFF
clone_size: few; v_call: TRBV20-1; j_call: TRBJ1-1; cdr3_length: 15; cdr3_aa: CSARYRGRMNTEAFF
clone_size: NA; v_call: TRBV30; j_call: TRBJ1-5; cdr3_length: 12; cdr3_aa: CAWDSPNQPQHF
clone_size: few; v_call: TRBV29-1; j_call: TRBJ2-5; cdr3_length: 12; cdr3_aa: CSVIGQGETQYF
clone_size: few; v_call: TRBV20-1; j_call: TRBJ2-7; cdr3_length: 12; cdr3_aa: CSAKTDSYEQYF
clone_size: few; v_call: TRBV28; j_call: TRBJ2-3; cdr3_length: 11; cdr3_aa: CASGGGPTQYF
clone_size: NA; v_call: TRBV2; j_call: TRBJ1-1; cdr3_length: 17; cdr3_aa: CASSGKGQGRVSTEAFF
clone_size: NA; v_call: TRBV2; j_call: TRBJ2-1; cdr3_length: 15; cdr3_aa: CASTPAYISSNEQFF
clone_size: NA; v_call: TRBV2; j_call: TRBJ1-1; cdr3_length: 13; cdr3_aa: CASRESRGTEAFF
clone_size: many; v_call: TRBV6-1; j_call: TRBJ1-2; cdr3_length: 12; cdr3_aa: CASNPSIYGYTF
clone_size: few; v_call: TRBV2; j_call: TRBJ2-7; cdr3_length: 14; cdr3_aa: CASRDPTSVYEQYF
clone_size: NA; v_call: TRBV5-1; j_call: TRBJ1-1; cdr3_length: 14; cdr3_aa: CASSPWGQNTEAFF
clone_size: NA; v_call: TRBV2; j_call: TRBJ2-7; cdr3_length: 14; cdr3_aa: CASSEIARENEQYF
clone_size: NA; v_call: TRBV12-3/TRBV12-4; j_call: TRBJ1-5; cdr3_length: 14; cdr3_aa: CASSQTGAVNKQHF
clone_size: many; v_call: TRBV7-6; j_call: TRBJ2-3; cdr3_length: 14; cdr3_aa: CASSRRTSTDTQYF
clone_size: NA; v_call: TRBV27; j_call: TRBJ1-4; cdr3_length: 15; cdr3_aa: CASSLEYRGEEKLFF
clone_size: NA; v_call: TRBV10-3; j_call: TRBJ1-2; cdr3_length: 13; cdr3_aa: CAIGKQGAYGYTF
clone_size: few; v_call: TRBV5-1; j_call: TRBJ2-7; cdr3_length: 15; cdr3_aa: CASSTGQGWSYEQYF
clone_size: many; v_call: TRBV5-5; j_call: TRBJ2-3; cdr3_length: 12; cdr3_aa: CASSSTTDTQYF
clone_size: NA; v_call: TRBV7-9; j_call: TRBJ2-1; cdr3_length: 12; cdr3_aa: CASSLGFLEQFF
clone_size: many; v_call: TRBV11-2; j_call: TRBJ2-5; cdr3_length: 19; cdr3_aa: CASSLVPAPSGREYETQYF
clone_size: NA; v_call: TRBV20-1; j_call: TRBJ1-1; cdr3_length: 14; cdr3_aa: CSATAGHLNTEAFF
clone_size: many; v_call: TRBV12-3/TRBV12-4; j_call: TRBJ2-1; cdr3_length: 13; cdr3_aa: CASSLEVYNEQFF
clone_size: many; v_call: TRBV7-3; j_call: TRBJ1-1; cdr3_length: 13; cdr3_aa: CASSHDARTEAFF
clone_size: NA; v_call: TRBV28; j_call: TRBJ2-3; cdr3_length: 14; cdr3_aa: CASSLKSGEDTQYF
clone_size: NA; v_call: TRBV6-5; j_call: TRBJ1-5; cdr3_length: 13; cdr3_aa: CASSPESAQPQHF
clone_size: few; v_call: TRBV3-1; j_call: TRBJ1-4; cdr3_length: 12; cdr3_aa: CASQGAGEKLFF